Listed below are T cell receptor beta chains from one sample, sequenced in a study of cytomegalovirus exposure and HLA in healthy donors. Clones were read by immunoSEQ multiplex PCR, and TCRdb kept only the in-frame ones, dropping some. The profile covers roughly 330,000 clones, with 87% appearing a single time and over 1% taken by the ten largest. What was sequenced was PBMCs. Every receptor here comes from a woman in her twenties or thirties in good health and CMV-seropositive. Each CDR3 is given with its conserved first and last residue. The D gene is left open where the match is weak. Rows give clone size only sometimes, using once, few, many, or a class for an expanded clone.

-,-,TRBJ2-7,TRBV6-9,TGTGCCAGCAGTTATGACTATCTGACGATTAGGGGAACGAACGAGCAGTACTTC,CASSYDYLTIRGTNEQYF
-,-,TRBJ1-1,TRBV6-6,TGTGCCAGCAGTTACGAGCAGTCTGAAGCTTTCTTT,CASSYEQSEAFF
-,TRBD1,TRBJ2-1,TRBV5-6,TGTGCCAGCAGCCCGACAGGGTACAATGAGCAGTTCTTC,CASSPTGYNEQFF
-,TRBD2,TRBJ2-2,TRBV13,TGTGCCAGCAGCACCGGACTAGCGGGATTCACCGGGGAGCTGTTTTTT,CASSTGLAGFTGELFF
-,-,TRBJ1-5,TRBV18,TGTGCCAGCTCACCACGGGGGGCTCAGCCCCAGCATTTT,CASSPRGAQPQHF
-,-,TRBJ2-7,TRBV6-4,TGTGCCATCAGCCAGGGGACTACCTACGAGCAGTACTTC,CAISQGTTYEQYF
-,-,TRBJ1-4,TRBV18,TGTGCCAGCTCACCTCCTAATGAAAAACTGTTTTTT,CASSPPNEKLFF
once,TRBD2,TRBJ2-7,TRBV5-6,TGTGCCAGCAGAACTTTGCGGGGGAGCTCCTACGAGCAGTACTTC,CASRTLRGSSYEQYF
-,-,TRBJ2-3,TRBV7-9,TGTGCCAGCAGCGACGGACTCCACACAGATACGCAGTATTTT,CASSDGLHTDTQYF
-,TRBD2,TRBJ2-7,TRBV6-5,TGTGCCAGCAGTTACTCGGTGACTAGCGGTTCCTACGAGCAGTACTTC,CASSYSVTSGSYEQYF
-,-,TRBJ2-2,TRBV9,TGTGCCAGCAGCGGACAGGAGCGAAACGGGGAGCTGTTTTTT,CASSGQERNGELFF
-,-,TRBJ2-1,TRBV6-5,TGTGCCAGCAGTTACCAGGGGGGATGGAGGTACAATGAGCAGTTCTTC,CASSYQGGWRYNEQFF
-,-,TRBJ2-5,TRBV28,TGTGCCAGCAGTTCCGGTCAAGAGACCCAGTACTTC,CASSSGQETQYF
-,-,TRBJ2-5,TRBV29-1,TGCAGCGCAATAACGTTAGAGACCCAGTACTTC,CSAITLETQYF
-,-,TRBJ2-3,TRBV9,TGTGCCAGCAGCGTAACGGCCTCATCGCCAGATACGCAGTATTTT,CASSVTASSPDTQYF
-,-,TRBJ2-1,TRBV28,TGTGCCAGCAGTTTATTGAGCGGAGCCCTCCATGAGCAGTTCTTC,CASSLLSGALHEQFF
-,-,TRBJ1-4,TRBV28,TGTGCCAGCAGTTTCGGGGGACTTAATGAAAAACTGTTTTTT,CASSFGGLNEKLFF
-,-,TRBJ2-7,TRBV4-1,TGCGCCAGCAGCCTTATGTCCACCGACTACGAGCAGTACTTC,CASSLMSTDYEQYF
-,-,TRBJ2-7,TRBV30,TGTGCCTGGAGTCTAACTCTCAAGGGCTACTCCTACGAGCAGTACTTC,CAWSLTLKGYSYEQYF
once,-,TRBJ1-1,TRBV9,TGTGCCAGCAGCGTGGGGGCTTCGGGCACTGAAGCTTTCTTT,CASSVGASGTEAFF
once,-,TRBJ1-4,TRBV11-2,TGTGCCAGCAGCTTAGATGAAAAACTGTTTTTT,CASSLDEKLFF
-,TRBD1,TRBJ1-1,TRBV4-3,TGCGCCAGCAGCCAAGGCTGGGGGAGCGGGACAGGGACGAACACTGAAGCTTTCTTT,CASSQGWGSGTGTNTEAFF
-,TRBD1,TRBJ1-6,TRBV6-1,TGTGCCAGCAGAAACAGGGGAGGCGGTTCACCCCTCCACTTT,CASRNRGGGSPLHF
-,-,TRBJ2-7,TRBV6-6,TGTGCCAGCAGTTGGGGGTTGCTTGAGCAGTACTTC,CASSWGLLEQYF
-,TRBD1,TRBJ1-4,TRBV28,TGTGCCAGCAGCTCACATTCAGGCGGACAGGGCAGTAATGAAAAACTGTTTTTT,CASSSHSGGQGSNEKLFF
-,TRBD2,TRBJ2-5,TRBV28,TGTGCCAGCAGCCAACTAGCGAGCCAAGAGACCCAGTACTTC,CASSQLASQETQYF
-,-,TRBJ1-1,TRBV25-1,TGTGCCAGCAGTGTCCAGGGTAGAGCTTTCTTT,CASSVQGRAFF
-,TRBD2,TRBJ2-3,TRBV5-1,TGCGCCAGCAGCTTGGCGGCTAGCGGGGGGACAGATACGCAGTATTTT,CASSLAASGGTDTQYF
-,TRBD2,TRBJ2-3,TRBV28,TGTGCCAGCAGTTATCCTACCGGGACTAGCGGGAGGGCCCGGACAGATACGCAGTATTTT,CASSYPTGTSGRARTDTQYF
-,TRBD2,TRBJ2-3,TRBV7-9,TGTGCCAGCAGCCTACTAGCGACGGGGCCAGATACGCAGTATTTT,CASSLLATGPDTQYF
-,TRBD2,TRBJ2-7,TRBV5-1,TGCGCCAGCAGCTTGTCTTTGTCTAGCGGGGCTCGCTCCTACGAGCAGTACTTC,CASSLSLSSGARSYEQYF
-,-,TRBJ1-2,TRBV7-9,TGTGCCAGCAGCTTAGTCCTAGGGCGGAACTATGGCTACACCTTC,CASSLVLGRNYGYTF
-,-,TRBJ2-3,TRBV2,TGTGCCAGCAGCGATCGGGGAGCAGGGGATACGCAGTATTTT,CASSDRGAGDTQYF
-,-,TRBJ1-1,TRBV7-8,TGTGCCAGCAGCACAATTACAGGGAACACTGAAGCTTTCTTT,CASSTITGNTEAFF
-,TRBD1,TRBJ1-1,TRBV27,TGTGCCAGCAGGATACAGGGGACTGAAGCTTTCTTT,CASRIQGTEAFF
-,-,TRBJ1-2,TRBV7-9,TGTGCCAGCAGCTTAGAGGGGGGGCGAGGCTATGGCTACACCTTC,CASSLEGGRGYGYTF
once,TRBD1,TRBJ2-7,TRBV6-4,TGTGCCAAACCGTATCCCTCAGGGGGTCGTAGTTATTTCTACGAGCAGTACTTC,CAKPYPSGGRSYFYEQYF
-,TRBD2,TRBJ2-1,TRBV4-3,TGCGCCAGCAGCTTTATTGGACTAGCGGGGGGTTTCTATGAGCAGTTCTTC,CASSFIGLAGGFYEQFF
-,-,TRBJ1-2,TRBV30,TGTGCCTGGAAGGGAGGAATGGCAGCCTATGGCTACACCTTC,CAWKGGMAAYGYTF
-,-,TRBJ2-3,TRBV7-2,TGTGCCAGCAGCCCACCGAGATTCGATACGCAGTATTTT,CASSPPRFDTQYF
-,TRBD1,TRBJ1-4,TRBV5-5,TGTGCCAGCAGCTTCCAGGGGGGCGACGAAAAACTGTTTTTT,CASSFQGGDEKLFF
-,TRBD1,TRBJ2-2,TRBV13,TGTGCCAGCAGCCAAGACAGGGCGAACACCGGGGAGCTGTTTTTT,CASSQDRANTGELFF
-,-,TRBJ1-2,TRBV5-6,TGTGCCAGCAGCTTGGGGACAGCCGGTTATGGCTACACCTTC,CASSLGTAGYGYTF
-,-,TRBJ2-3,TRBV19,TGTGCCAGTAGTGACAAGGTACGAGGCACAGATACGCAGTATTTT,CASSDKVRGTDTQYF
-,-,TRBJ2-1,TRBV27,TGTGCCAGCAGCTGGAACTCGAACGCGGAGCAGTTCTTC,CASSWNSNAEQFF
-,-,TRBJ2-2,TRBV28,TGTGCCAGCAGTTCCACAGCCTACCCGAACACCGGGGAGCTGTTTTTT,CASSSTAYPNTGELFF
-,TRBD2,TRBJ2-5,TRBV15,TGTGCCACCAGAGACCCGAGACTAGCGGGGGTGAAGACCCAGTACTTC,CATRDPRLAGVKTQYF
-,-,TRBJ1-1,TRBV9,TGTGCCAGCAGCGTAGTCGATGCGGGTTTGGGGAGAGACACTGAAGCTTTCTTT,CASSVVDAGLGRDTEAFF
-,-,TRBJ2-7,TRBV25-1,TGTGCCACCTCGGCGCTCTACGAGCAGTACTTC,CATSALYEQYF
once,-,TRBJ2-6,TRBV2,TGTGCCAGCAGTCGGGATGCAAGGTCTGGGGCCAACGTCCTGACTTTC,CASSRDARSGANVLTF
-,-,TRBJ2-5,TRBV6-1,TGTGCCAGCAGTACGCCCGGGACGCTCCGGGAGACCCAGTACTTC,CASSTPGTLRETQYF
once,-,TRBJ1-6,TRBV5-4,TGTGCCAGCAGCCCCTCGGATTTTAATTCACCCCTCCACTTT,CASSPSDFNSPLHF
-,-,TRBJ2-2,TRBV4-2,TGTGCCAGCAGCCAAGATGGAGGGCCCACCGGGGAGCTGTTTTTT,CASSQDGGPTGELFF
-,TRBD1,TRBJ2-3,TRBV29-1,TGCAGCGCGGCAAGGACAGGGGGTACAGATACGCAGTATTTT,CSAARTGGTDTQYF
-,TRBD2,TRBJ2-3,TRBV7-8,TGTGCCAGCAGCTACCCAACTAGCGGGTTCGCAGATACGCAGTATTTT,CASSYPTSGFADTQYF
-,TRBD2,TRBJ2-7,TRBV4-1,TGCGCCAGCAGCCAAGATATGCGGGGGGTATCCTACGAGCAGTACTTC,CASSQDMRGVSYEQYF
-,-,TRBJ1-6,TRBV14,TGTGCCAGCAGCCAAAAGGTGCCTCTAAATTCACCCCTCCACTTT,CASSQKVPLNSPLHF